This T cell receptor (beta chain) was documented in a study of beta chain features in type 1 diabetes. The CDR3 has 14 amino acids. Between the trimmed V and J ends, which lost 5 bases and 2 bases, there was a span of 12 bases. CDR1 and CDR2 from the germline V gene are SEHNR and FQNEAQ (reference sequence). Sequenced material consisted of expressed TCRB transcripts (all of the isolated RNA was reverse transcribed). Only in-frame clones appear in the TCRdb table, and some are missing; sequencing was by immunoSEQ multiplex PCR. The sample yields about 360,000 clones, roughly 12% seen once. Specimen: naive CD4+ T cells from blood. The source of this sequence is a man younger than 35 in good health. The V call is TRBV7-9, the J call TRBJ1-2, with D uncertain. DNA for the CDR3: TGTGCCAGCAGCGGAGGTGGTTCAAACTATGGCTACACCTTC. It is translated as CASSGGGSNYGYTF.